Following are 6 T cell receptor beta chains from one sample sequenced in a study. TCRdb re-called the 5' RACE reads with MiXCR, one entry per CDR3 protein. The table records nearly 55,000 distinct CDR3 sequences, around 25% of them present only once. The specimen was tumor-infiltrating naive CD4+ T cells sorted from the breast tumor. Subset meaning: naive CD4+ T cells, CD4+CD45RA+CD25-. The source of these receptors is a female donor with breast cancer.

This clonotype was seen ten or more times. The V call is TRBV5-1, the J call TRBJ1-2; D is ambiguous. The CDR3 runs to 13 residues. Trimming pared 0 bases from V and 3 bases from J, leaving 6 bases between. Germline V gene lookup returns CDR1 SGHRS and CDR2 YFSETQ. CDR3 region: CASSLDPDYGYTF. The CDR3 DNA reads TGCGCCAGCAGCTTGGATCCAGACTATGGCTACACCTTC.

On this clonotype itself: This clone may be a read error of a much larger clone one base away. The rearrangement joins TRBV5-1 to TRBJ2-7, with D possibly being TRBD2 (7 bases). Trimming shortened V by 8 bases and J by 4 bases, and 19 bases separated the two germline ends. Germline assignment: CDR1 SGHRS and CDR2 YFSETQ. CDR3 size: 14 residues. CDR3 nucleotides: TGCGCCAGTACCACTCCGGGGGGCCCTTACGAGCAGTACTTC. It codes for CASTTPGGPYEQYF.

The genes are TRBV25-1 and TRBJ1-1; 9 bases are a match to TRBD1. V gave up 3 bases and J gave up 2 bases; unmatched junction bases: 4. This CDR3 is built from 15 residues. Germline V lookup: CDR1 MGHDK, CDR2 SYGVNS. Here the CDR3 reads CASSDPGQGNTEAFF. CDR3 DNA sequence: TGTGCCAGCAGTGACCCGGGACAGGGAAACACTGAAGCTTTCTTT.

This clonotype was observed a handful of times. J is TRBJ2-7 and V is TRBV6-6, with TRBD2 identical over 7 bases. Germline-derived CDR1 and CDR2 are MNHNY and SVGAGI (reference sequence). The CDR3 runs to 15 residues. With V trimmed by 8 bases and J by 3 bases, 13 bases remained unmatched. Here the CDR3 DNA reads TGTGCCAGCGGGGGGGGTAGCGGCCAGTTCTACGAGCAGTACTTC. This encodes CASGGGSGQFYEQYF.

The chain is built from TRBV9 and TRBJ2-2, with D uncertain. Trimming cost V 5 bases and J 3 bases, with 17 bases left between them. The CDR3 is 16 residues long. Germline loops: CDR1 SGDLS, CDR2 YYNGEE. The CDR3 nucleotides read TGTGCCAGCAGTGACGGACGTAACCTGTACACCGGGGAGCTGTTTTTT. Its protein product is CASSDGRNLYTGELFF. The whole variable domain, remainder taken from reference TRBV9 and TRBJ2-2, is DSGVTQTPKHLITATGQRVTLRCSPRSGDLSVYWYQQSLDQGLQFLIQYYNGEERAKGNILERFSAQQFPDLHSELNLSSLELGDSALYFCASSDGRNLYTGELFFGEGSRLTVL.

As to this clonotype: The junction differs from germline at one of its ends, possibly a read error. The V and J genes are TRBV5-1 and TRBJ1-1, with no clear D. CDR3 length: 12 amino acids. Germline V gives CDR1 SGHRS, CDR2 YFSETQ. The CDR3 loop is CASSDINTEALF. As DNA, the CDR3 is TGCGCCAGCAGCGACATTAACACTGAAGCTCTCTTT.